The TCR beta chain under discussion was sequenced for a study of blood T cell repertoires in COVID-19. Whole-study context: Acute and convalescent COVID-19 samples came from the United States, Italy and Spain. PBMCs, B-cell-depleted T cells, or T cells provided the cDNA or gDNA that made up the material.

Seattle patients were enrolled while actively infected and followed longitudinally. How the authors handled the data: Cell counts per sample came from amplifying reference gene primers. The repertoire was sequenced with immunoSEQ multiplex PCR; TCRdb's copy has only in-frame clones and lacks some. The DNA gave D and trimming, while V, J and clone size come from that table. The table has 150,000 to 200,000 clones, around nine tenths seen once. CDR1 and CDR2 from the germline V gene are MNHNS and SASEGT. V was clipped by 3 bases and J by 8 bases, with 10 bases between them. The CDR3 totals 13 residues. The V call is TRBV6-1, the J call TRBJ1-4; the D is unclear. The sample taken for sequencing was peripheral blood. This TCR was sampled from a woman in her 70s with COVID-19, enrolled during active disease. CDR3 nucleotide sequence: TGTGCCAGCAGTGACAGGAAAAACGAAAAACTGTTTTTT. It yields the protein CASSDRKNEKLFF.